A single T cell receptor beta chain is shown here with its context. Its cognate antigen is unknown. This may come from a read error, since a much larger clone is one base off. This record belongs to a study of T cells in Graves' hyperthyroidism and ophthalmopathy. Study in general: Peripheral blood samples were taken at initial diagnosis, prior to any treatment.

RNA transcripts gave rise to amplified TCR beta CDR3 regions. The TCR CDR3 was amplified in a first-round RT-PCR using the HTBI primer set. Each CDR3 protein gets one entry after TCRdb re-called the multiplex PCR reads with MiXCR. The table shows around 250,000 distinct CDR3 sequences, with more than 20% occurring only once. The length of the CDR3 is 13 residues. Per germline, CDR1 MNHNS and CDR2 SASEGT. With duration under 3 months, ophthalmopathy was active: Clinical Activity Score at least 3, NOSPECS at least 4. Extraction of PBMCs used roughly 9.6 ml of fresh peripheral blood. Study-wide points: Blood also held most thyroid clonotypes expanded beyond 0.001.

The genes are TRBV6-1 and TRBJ1-1; D is unresolved. The sample was blood. This clonotype originated in a woman aged 40 to 50 with Graves' ophthalmopathy. The CDR3 loop is CACSALQRPEAFF. CDR3 bases: TGTGCCTGCAGTGCTTTACAGAGGCCTGAAGCTTTCTTT.